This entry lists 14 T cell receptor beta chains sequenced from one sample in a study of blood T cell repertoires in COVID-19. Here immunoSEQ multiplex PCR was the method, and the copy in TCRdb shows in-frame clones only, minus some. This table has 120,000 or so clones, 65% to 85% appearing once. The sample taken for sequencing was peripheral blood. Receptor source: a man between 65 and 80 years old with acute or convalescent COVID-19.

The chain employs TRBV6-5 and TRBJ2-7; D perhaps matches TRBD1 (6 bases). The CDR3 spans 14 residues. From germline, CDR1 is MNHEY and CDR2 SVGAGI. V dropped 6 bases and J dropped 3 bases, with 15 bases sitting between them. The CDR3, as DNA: TGTGCCAGCAGGAAGGGAAGGGGGAGCTACGAGCAGTACTTC. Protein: CASRKGRGSYEQYF.

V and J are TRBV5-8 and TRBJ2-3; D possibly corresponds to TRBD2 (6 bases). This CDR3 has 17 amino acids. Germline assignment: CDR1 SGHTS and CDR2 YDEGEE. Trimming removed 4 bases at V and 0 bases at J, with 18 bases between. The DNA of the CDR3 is TGTGCCAGCAGCCTGGGAGGTGGTCGATCTAGCACAGATACGCAGTATTTT. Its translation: CASSLGGGRSSTDTQYF.

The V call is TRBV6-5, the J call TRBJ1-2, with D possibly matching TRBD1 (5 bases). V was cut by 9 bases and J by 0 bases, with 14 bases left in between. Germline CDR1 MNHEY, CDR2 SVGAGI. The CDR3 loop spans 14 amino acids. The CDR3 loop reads CASQGGSTNYGYTF. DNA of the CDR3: TGTGCCAGTCAGGGAGGGTCGACTAACTATGGCTACACCTTC.

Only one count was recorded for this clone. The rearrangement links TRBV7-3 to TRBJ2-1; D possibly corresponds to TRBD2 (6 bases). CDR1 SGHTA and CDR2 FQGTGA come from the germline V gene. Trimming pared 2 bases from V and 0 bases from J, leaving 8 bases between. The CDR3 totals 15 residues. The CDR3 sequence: CASSLAGSSYNEQFF. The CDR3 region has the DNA TGTGCCAGCAGCTTAGCCGGGAGCTCCTACAATGAGCAGTTCTTC.

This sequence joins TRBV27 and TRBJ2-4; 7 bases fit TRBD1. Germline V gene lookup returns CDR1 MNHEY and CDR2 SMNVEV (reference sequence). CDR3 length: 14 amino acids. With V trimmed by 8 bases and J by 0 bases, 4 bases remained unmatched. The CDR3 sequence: CASQGTVAKNIQYF. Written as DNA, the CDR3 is TGTGCCAGCCAAGGGACAGTAGCCAAAAACATTCAGTACTTC.

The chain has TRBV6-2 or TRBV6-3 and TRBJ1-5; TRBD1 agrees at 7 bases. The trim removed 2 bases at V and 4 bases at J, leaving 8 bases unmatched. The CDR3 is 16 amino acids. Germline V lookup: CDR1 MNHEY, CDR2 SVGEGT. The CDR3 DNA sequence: TGTGCCAGCAGTTACCGGGGCAGGGGGACGAATCAGCCCCAGCATTTT. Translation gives CASSYRGRGTNQPQHF.

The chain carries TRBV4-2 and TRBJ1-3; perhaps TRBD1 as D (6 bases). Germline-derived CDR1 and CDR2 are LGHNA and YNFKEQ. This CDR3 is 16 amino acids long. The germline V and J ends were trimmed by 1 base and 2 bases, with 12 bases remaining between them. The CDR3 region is CASSQAHRAPGNTIYF. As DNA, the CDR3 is TGTGCCAGCAGCCAAGCCCACAGGGCCCCTGGAAACACCATATATTTT.

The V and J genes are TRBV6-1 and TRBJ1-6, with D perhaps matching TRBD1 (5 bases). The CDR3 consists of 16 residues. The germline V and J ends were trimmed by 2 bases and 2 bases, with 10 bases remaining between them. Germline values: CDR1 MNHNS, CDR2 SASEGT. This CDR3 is CASSESGGPYNSPLHF. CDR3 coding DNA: TGTGCCAGCAGTGAATCCGGGGGACCCTATAATTCACCCCTCCACTTT.

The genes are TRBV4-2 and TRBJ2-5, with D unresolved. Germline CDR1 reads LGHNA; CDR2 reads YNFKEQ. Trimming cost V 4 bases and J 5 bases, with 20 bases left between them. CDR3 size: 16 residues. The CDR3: CASSPTVVRSRETQYF. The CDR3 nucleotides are TGTGCCAGCAGCCCAACGGTAGTCAGGTCTCGGGAGACCCAGTACTTC.

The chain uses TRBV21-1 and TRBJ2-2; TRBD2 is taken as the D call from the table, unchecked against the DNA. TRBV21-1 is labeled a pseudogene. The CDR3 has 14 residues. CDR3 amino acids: CASSRGGNTGELFF. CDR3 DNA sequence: TGTGCCAGCAGCAGGGGAGGGAACACCGGGGAGCTGTTTTTT.

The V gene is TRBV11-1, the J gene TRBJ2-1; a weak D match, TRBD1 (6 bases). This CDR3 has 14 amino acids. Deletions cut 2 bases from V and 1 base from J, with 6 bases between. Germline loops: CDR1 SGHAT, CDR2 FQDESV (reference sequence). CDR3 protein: CASSLRGSYNEQFF. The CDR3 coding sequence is TGTGCCAGCAGCTTAAGGGGGTCCTACAATGAGCAGTTCTTC.

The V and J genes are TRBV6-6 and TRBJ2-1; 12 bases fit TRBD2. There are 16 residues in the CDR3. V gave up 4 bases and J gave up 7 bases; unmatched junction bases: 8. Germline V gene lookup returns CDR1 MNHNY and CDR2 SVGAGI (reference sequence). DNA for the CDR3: TGTGCCAGCAGTTCAATTCCTAGCGGGGGGGCGAATGAGCAGTTCTTC. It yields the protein CASSSIPSGGANEQFF.

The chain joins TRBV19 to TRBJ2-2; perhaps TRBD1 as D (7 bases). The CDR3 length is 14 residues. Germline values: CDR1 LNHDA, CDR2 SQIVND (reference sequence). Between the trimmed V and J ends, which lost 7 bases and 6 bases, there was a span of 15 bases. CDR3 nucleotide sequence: TGTGCCAGTACCCAGGGCAGGGGGGCCGGGGAGCTGTTTTTT. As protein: CASTQGRGAGELFF.

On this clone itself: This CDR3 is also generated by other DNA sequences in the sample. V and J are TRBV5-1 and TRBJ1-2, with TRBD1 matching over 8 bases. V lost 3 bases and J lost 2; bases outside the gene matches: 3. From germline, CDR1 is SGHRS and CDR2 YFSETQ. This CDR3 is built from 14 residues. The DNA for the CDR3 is TGCGCCAGCAGCTGGGACAGGCCCAACTATGGCTACACCTTC. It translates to CASSWDRPNYGYTF.